This TCR beta chain was identified in a study of blood T cells in healthy people across ages. Healthy individuals of Caucasian origin from Russia, aged about 6 to 95, served as donors. Trimming removed 1 base from V and 0 bases from J, with 8 bases in between. Germline V gives CDR1 DFQATT, CDR2 SNEGSKA (reference sequence). The CDR3 contains 14 residues. Using a J-beta primer mix together with a sample-barcoded 5' primer, a second PCR was run for about 6 to 11 cycles. A 12-random-nucleotide template-switch adaptor tagged each cDNA molecule. Using its own MiXCR run on the 5' RACE reads, TCRdb lists one record per CDR3 protein. The sample has 500,000 to 550,000 distinct CDR3 sequences, approximately 25% seen once. The same sample was also studied in work on T cells of mothers and their children. That work contributes: A few healthy Caucasian mothers, along with their six children, served as the donors. None of the identified T cell clones proved to be persistent microchimeric clones.

The clonotype comes from a boy younger than 18 in good health. The sequencing sample was made of blood. This rearrangement joins TRBV20-1 to TRBJ2-3, with D tentatively TRBD1 (5 bases). Here the CDR3 reads CSARGTSSTDTQYF. DNA for the CDR3: TGCAGTGCTAGAGGGACATCTAGCACAGATACGCAGTATTTT.